These 21 T cell receptor beta chains originate from one sample sequenced in a study of blood T cell repertoires in COVID-19 (dated by TCRdb to about 2020). To prepare the library, the immunoSEQ multiplex PCR assay was applied. The clones in this table, taken by TCRdb from immuneACCESS, are in-frame only. Not every clone is retained; where verified, under half of the shortfall comes from an unresolved V gene, and the cause of the rest is unknown. The sample includes some 200,000 clones, with approximately 78% observed a single time. The top ten hold roughly 5.5% of the sample. Sequences were obtained from peripheral blood. The receptors shown here come from a woman in her seventies with COVID-19, enrolled during active disease.

This clone was seen a handful of times. The rearrangement links TRBV2 to TRBJ1-4, with TRBD1 matching 7 bases. This CDR3 is 14 amino acids long. The V gene end was trimmed by 6 bases and the J gene end by 1 base; junction bases not matched to a gene: 2. Germline assignment: CDR1 SNHLY and CDR2 FYNNEI. The CDR3 loop is CASSRTGTNEKLFF. The CDR3 nucleotides are TGTGCCAGCAGCCGGACAGGAACTAATGAAAAACTGTTTTTT.

V usage is TRBV27 and J usage is TRBJ2-2, with 7 bases fitting TRBD1. This CDR3 spans 14 amino acids. With V trimmed by 5 bases and J by 5 bases, 5 bases remained unmatched. Germline CDR1 reads MNHEY; CDR2 reads SMNVEV (reference sequence). The CDR3 loop reads CASSEGALTGELFF. The CDR3, as DNA: TGTGCCAGCAGTGAGGGGGCGCTTACCGGGGAGCTGTTTTTT.

This sequence joins TRBV27 and TRBJ1-4, with 8 positions matching TRBD1. The V segment lost 4 bases and the J segment 4 bases; nucleotides outside the gene matches: 2. CDR1 and CDR2 (germline): MNHEY, SMNVEV (reference sequence). CDR3 size: 14 residues. The CDR3 bases are TGTGCCAGCAGTTCGGGACAGGTTAATGAAAAACTGTTTTTT. Its translation is CASSSGQVNEKLFF.

CDR3 DNA: TGTGCCAGTGCAGCGGGAGACTCCTACAATGAGCAGTTCTTC. Protein product: CASAAGDSYNEQFF. The chain carries TRBV19 and TRBJ2-1; 8 nucleotides agree with TRBD2. The germline gives CDR1 LNHDA, CDR2 SQIVND (reference sequence). CDR3 length: 14 amino acids. Trimming took 8 bases from V and 0 from J; bases not matched to a gene: 3.

CDR3 DNA sequence: TGTGCCAGCAGCTTATACGGGAGCTCTGGAAACACCATATATTTT. Translated, it gives CASSLYGSSGNTIYF. The genes are TRBV7-9 and TRBJ1-3; D unclear. This CDR3 region has 15 residues. Trimming left V 2 bases short and J 0 bases short, with 8 bases between. Germline V CDR1 and CDR2: SEHNR, FQNEAQ (reference sequence).

This clone showed up just once. The rearrangement links TRBV29-1 to TRBJ2-2; TRBD2 matches at 12 bases. This CDR3 region has 16 residues. The germline V gene encodes CDR1 SQVTM and CDR2 ANQGSEA. The J segment lost 2 bases and the V segment lost 4 bases, leaving 5 bases of the junction unmatched. Here the CDR3 reads CSVASGRAINTGELFF. CDR3 DNA: TGCAGCGTTGCTAGCGGGAGGGCCATTAACACCGGGGAGCTGTTTTTT.

CDR3 region: CASSNDRGPYNEQFF. In DNA, the CDR3 is TGTGCCAGTAGTAACGACAGGGGGCCTTACAATGAGCAGTTCTTC. The chain has TRBV19 and TRBJ2-1; TRBD1 agrees at 10 bases. The trim removed 4 bases at V and 4 bases at J, leaving 4 bases unmatched. Germline CDR1 LNHDA, CDR2 SQIVND (reference sequence). CDR3 size: 15 residues.

The chain joins TRBV3-1 (or the pseudogene TRBV3-2) to TRBJ2-6; D remains unclear. The CDR3 is 14 residues long. The germline CDR1 and CDR2 sequences are LGHDT and YNNKEL (reference sequence). V lost 6 bases and J lost 0, with 6 bases in between. The CDR3 DNA sequence: TGTGCCAGCAGTCATCCCTCTGGGGCCAACGTCCTGACTTTC. It is translated as CASSHPSGANVLTF.

This clone was counted only a few times. The V call is TRBV6-4, the J call TRBJ2-3; TRBD2 is a possible D gene (6 bases). Between the trimmed V and J ends, which lost 6 bases and 0 bases, there was a span of 7 bases. Germline V gene data show CDR1 as MRHNA and CDR2 as SNTAGT. This CDR3 region has 13 residues. CDR3: CASRGTSTDTQYF. The CDR3 nucleotides are TGTGCCAGCAGGGGGACTAGCACAGATACGCAGTATTTT.

The chain uses TRBV7-8 and TRBJ1-1; 7 nucleotides agree with TRBD1. With 2 bases clipped from V and 1 base from J, the junction kept 4 bases outside the gene matches. Germline lookup yields CDR1 SGHVS and CDR2 FQNEAQ. The length of the CDR3 is 15 residues. CDR3 loop: CASSLTGQKNTEAFF. CDR3 bases: TGTGCCAGCAGCTTAACGGGACAGAAGAACACTGAAGCTTTCTTT.

This clone was observed a single time. The chain employs TRBV6-5 and TRBJ1-1; tentatively, D is TRBD1 (5 bases). The CDR3 length is 15 residues. With 2 bases removed from V and 4 bases from J, the gap between germline ends came to 14 bases. Germline lookup yields CDR1 MNHEY and CDR2 SVGAGI. The CDR3 loop reads CASSYRPVGGTEAFF. The CDR3 DNA reads as TGTGCCAGCAGTTACCGTCCAGTCGGGGGCACTGAAGCTTTCTTT.

CDR3 region: CSVGDRPTGELFF. CDR3 DNA sequence: TGCAGCGTTGGGGACAGGCCCACCGGGGAGCTGTTTTTT. The rearrangement uses TRBV29-1 and TRBJ2-2; 8 nucleotides align to TRBD1. Germline CDR1 SQVTM, CDR2 ANQGSEA. The CDR3 spans 13 residues. Trimming removed 4 bases from V and 4 bases from J; junction bases left unmatched: 2.

J is TRBJ1-5 and V is TRBV24-1, with a tentative D call TRBD1 (5 bases). Germline V gene lookup returns CDR1 KGHDR and CDR2 SFDVKD. Trimming left V 2 bases short and J 3 bases short, with 7 bases between. The CDR3 is 14 residues long. This chain's CDR3 is CATSDYRTNQPQHF. CDR3 bases: TGTGCCACCAGTGATTACAGGACCAATCAGCCCCAGCATTTT.

The rearrangement links TRBV30 to TRBJ1-4; TRBD1 matches at 9 bases. Germline V gene lookup returns CDR1 GTSNPN and CDR2 SVGIG (reference sequence). CDR3 size: 14 residues. Losses at the gene ends were 4 bases for V and 8 bases for J; bases not matched to a gene: 8. This chain's CDR3 is CAWTPGTGNEKLFF. The CDR3 region has the DNA TGTGCCTGGACCCCGGGGACAGGGAACGAAAAACTGTTTTTT.

This chain joins TRBV7-2 and TRBJ1-2; 8 nucleotides match TRBD1. Germline assignment: CDR1 SGHTA and CDR2 FQGNSA. This CDR3 is built from 16 residues. J lost 3 bases, V lost 4 bases, and 10 bases had no gene match. CDR3 DNA: TGTGCCAGCAGCTCTCGACAGGGGCGACACTACTATGGCTACACCTTC. It codes for CASSSRQGRHYYGYTF. Drawing the rest from reference TRBV7-2 and TRBJ1-2, the complete variable domain is GAGVSQSPSNKVTEKGKDVELRCDPISGHTALYWYRQSLGQGLEFLIYFQGNSAPDKSGLPSDRFSAERTGGSVSTLTIQRTQQEDSAVYLCASSSRQGRHYYGYTFGSGTRLTVV.

The chain uses TRBV6-5 and TRBJ1-3, with D hard to call. Trimming stripped 2 bases from V and 0 bases from J, with 11 bases between. CDR1 is MNHEY, CDR2 SVGAGI, per germline. The CDR3 is made up of 16 amino acids. The CDR3 sequence is CASSYTPEDSGNTIYF. As DNA, the CDR3 is TGTGCCAGCAGTTACACCCCAGAGGACTCTGGAAACACCATATATTTT.

This chain uses TRBV28 with TRBJ1-1; TRBD1 matches 8 bases. The V gene end was trimmed by 1 base and the J gene end by 5 bases; junction bases not matched to a gene: 9. The CDR3 extends over 16 amino acids. CDR1 MDHEN and CDR2 SYDVKM come from the germline V gene. The CDR3 nucleotides read TGTGCCAGCAGTTTATCTTGGGGCAGGGGGCGAACTGAAGCTTTCTTT. This encodes CASSLSWGRGRTEAFF.

For the CDR3, the DNA is TGTGCCAGCAGCTCCGAGAGGCAAGAGACCCAGTACTTC. This sequence encodes CASSSERQETQYF. The rearrangement links TRBV11-2 to TRBJ2-5, with D uncertain. Germline-derived CDR1 and CDR2 are SGHAT and FQNNGV. V lost 4 bases to trimming and J lost 2 bases, with 8 bases between them. This CDR3 is 13 amino acids long.

J is TRBJ1-6 and V is TRBV6-5, with 8 bases matching TRBD1. The trim removed 7 bases at V and 3 bases at J, leaving 5 bases unmatched. CDR1 is MNHEY, CDR2 SVGAGI, per germline. The CDR3 is 15 residues long. Here the CDR3 reads CASNPGQVYNSPLHF. DNA of the CDR3: TGTGCCAGCAACCCGGGACAGGTCTATAATTCACCCCTCCACTTT.

The CDR3 sequence is CASSRGRYEQYF. The CDR3, as DNA: TGTGCCAGCAGCAGGGGGCGGTACGAGCAGTACTTC. The V gene is TRBV7-2, the J gene TRBJ2-7; the match to TRBD1 covers 7 bases. The CDR3 contains 12 residues. Germline V gene data show CDR1 as SGHTA and CDR2 as FQGNSA. V gave up 5 bases and J gave up 4 bases; unmatched junction bases: 2. Full variable domain (outside the CDR3, taken from reference TRBV7-2 and TRBJ2-7): GAGVSQSPSNKVTEKGKDVELRCDPISGHTALYWYRQSLGQGLEFLIYFQGNSAPDKSGLPSDRFSAERTGGSVSTLTIQRTQQEDSAVYLCASSRGRYEQYFGPGTRLTVT.

This rearrangement joins TRBV6-5 to TRBJ1-1, with D tentatively TRBD1 (6 bases). The CDR3 contains 15 residues. CDR1 and CDR2 from the germline V gene are MNHEY and SVGAGI. Trimming stripped 7 bases from V and 7 bases from J, with 22 bases between. The CDR3 sequence is CASTAGQRPMFEAFF. In DNA form, the CDR3 reads TGTGCCAGCACCGCCGGACAGCGGCCAATGTTTGAAGCTTTCTTT.